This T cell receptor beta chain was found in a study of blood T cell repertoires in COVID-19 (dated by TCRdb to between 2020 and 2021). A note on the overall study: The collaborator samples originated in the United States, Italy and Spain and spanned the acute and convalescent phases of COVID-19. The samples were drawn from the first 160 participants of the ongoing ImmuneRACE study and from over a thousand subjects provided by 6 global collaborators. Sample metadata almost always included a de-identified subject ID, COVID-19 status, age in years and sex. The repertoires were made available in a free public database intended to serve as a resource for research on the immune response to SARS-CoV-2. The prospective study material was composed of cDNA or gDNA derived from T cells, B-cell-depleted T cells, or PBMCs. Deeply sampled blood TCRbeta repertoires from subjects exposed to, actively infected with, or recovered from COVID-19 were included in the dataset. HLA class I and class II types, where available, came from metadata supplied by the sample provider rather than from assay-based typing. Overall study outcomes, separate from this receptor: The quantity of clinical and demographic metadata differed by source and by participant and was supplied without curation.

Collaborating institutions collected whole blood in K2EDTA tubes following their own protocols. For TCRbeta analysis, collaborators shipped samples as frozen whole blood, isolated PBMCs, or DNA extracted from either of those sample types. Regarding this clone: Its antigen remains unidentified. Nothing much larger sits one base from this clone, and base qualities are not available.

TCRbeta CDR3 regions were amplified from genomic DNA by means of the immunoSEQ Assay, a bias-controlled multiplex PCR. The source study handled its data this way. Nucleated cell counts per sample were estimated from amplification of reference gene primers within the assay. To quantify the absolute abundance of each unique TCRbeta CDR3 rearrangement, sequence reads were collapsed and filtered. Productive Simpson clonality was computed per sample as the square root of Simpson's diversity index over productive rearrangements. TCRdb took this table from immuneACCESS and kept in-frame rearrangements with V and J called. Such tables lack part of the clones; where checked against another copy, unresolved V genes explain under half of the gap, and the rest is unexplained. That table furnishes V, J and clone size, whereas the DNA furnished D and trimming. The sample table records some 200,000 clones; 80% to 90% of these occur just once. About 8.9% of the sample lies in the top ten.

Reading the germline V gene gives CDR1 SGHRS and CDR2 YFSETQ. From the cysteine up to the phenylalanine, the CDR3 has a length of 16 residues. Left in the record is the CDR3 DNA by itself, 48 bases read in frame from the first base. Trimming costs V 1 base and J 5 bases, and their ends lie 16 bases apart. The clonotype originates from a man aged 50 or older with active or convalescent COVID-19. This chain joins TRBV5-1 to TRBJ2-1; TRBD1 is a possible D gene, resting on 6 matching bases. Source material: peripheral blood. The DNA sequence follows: TGCGCCAGCAGCTTGCAAGCGTTGGGGGCTAACAATGAGCAGTTCTTC. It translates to CASSLQALGANNEQFF.